The 9 T cell receptor beta chains below come from one sample, sequenced in a study of T cells in Graves' hyperthyroidism and ophthalmopathy. Amplification of TCR beta CDR3 regions used RNA as the template. First-round RT-PCR of the TCR CDR3 relied on the HTBI primer set. TCRdb recomputed calls from the multiplex PCR reads with MiXCR, one row per CDR3 protein. The table records some 600,000 distinct CDR3 sequences, approximately 13% of them present only once. The material sequenced was blood. The receptors here all came from a woman aged 25 to 39 with Graves' hyperthyroidism that later progressed to Graves' ophthalmopathy.

This clonotype showed up many times. The V call is TRBV15, the J call TRBJ2-2; 9 nucleotides align to TRBD2. The CDR3 is made up of 16 amino acids. J lost 2 bases, V lost 4 bases, and 5 bases had no gene match. Germline V gives CDR1 LNHNV, CDR2 YYDKDF (reference sequence). For the CDR3, the DNA is TGTGCCACCAGCACCCTTAGCGGGAGAAACACCGGGGAGCTGTTTTTT. Protein product: CATSTLSGRNTGELFF. The full variable domain, completed using reference TRBV15 and TRBJ2-2, is DAMVIQNPRYQVTQFGKPVTLSCSQTLNHNVMYWYQQKSSQAPKLLFHYYDKDFNNEADTPDNFQSRRPNTSFCFLDIRSPGLGDTAMYLCATSTLSGRNTGELFFGEGSRLTVL.

This clonotype was observed many times. This rearrangement joins TRBV12-3 or TRBV12-4 to TRBJ1-1; no clear D. The CDR3 contains 15 residues. Trimming removed 5 bases from V and 1 base from J, with 14 bases in between. CDR3 bases: TGTGCCAGCAGTGACCCCGACGGGCCGAACACTGAAGCTTTCTTT. Its protein is CASSDPDGPNTEAFF.

The rearrangement uses TRBV6-1 and TRBJ1-2; 7 nucleotides agree with TRBD1. J was trimmed by 7 bases and V by 7 bases; bases with no gene match: 6. Germline CDR1 and CDR2: MNHNS and SASEGT. The CDR3 has 12 amino acids. CDR3 bases: TGTGCCAGCACTCGGACAGGAGGTGGCTACACCTTC. Its translation: CASTRTGGGYTF.

In this sample, this clonotype turned up many times. This chain joins TRBV9 and TRBJ2-2; a weak D match, TRBD2 (6 bases). Germline lookup yields CDR1 SGDLS and CDR2 YYNGEE. Trimming cost V 0 bases and J 6 bases, with 12 bases left between them. The CDR3 is 15 residues long. CDR3 sequence (DNA): TGTGCCAGCAGCGTAGACGGGAGTCATTCCGGGGAGCTGTTTTTT. Its translation is CASSVDGSHSGELFF.

The V call is TRBV28, the J call TRBJ2-1; no clear D gene. CDR1 is MDHEN, CDR2 SYDVKM, per germline. Trimming left V 6 bases short and J 7 bases short, with 13 bases between. CDR3 length: 13 amino acids. CDR3 sequence reads: CASSVETGNEQFF. DNA of the CDR3: TGTGCCAGCAGCGTAGAGACCGGGAATGAGCAGTTCTTC.

This clonotype occurred many times. V gene TRBV5-1 combines with J gene TRBJ2-3, with D possibly matching TRBD2 (5 bases). Trimming stripped 7 bases from V and 0 bases from J, with 12 bases between. The CDR3 has 14 residues. Germline CDR1 reads SGHRS; CDR2 reads YFSETQ. The CDR3 reads CASLKSGSTDTQYF. The DNA of the CDR3 is TGCGCCAGCCTCAAAAGCGGAAGCACAGATACGCAGTATTTT.

This clonotype was seen at least ten times. This chain connects TRBV6-1 to TRBJ2-5; no clear D gene. The CDR3 consists of 12 residues. Germline V lookup: CDR1 MNHNS, CDR2 SASEGT. V was clipped by 1 base and J by 10 bases, with 10 bases between them. The CDR3 nucleotides read TGTGCCAGCAGTGAAGAGGGTTTTATCCAGTACTTC. Protein: CASSEEGFIQYF.

This clonotype was counted only a few times. The chain has TRBV7-9 and TRBJ1-1; possible D gene TRBD1, 5 bases. Trimming stripped 1 base from V and 2 bases from J, with 14 bases between. The CDR3 has 16 amino acids. The germline CDR1 and CDR2 sequences are SEHNR and FQNEAQ (reference sequence). The CDR3 region is CASSLGGKGANTEAFF. The CDR3 bases are TGTGCCAGCAGCTTAGGAGGAAAAGGGGCCAACACTGAAGCTTTCTTT.

This clonotype was picked up a small number of times. The V and J genes are TRBV6-6 and TRBJ1-6, with D possibly matching TRBD1 (5 bases). Germline-derived CDR1 and CDR2 are MNHNY and SVGAGI (reference sequence). The CDR3 sequence is 15 residues long. V dropped 0 bases and J dropped 14 bases, with 17 bases sitting between them. The CDR3 reads CASSYSRQGGRALHF. The CDR3 DNA reads TGTGCCAGCAGTTACTCGCGTCAGGGTGGGAGAGCCCTCCACTTT.